This T cell receptor beta chain was sequenced for a study of CD8+ T cells in alopecia areata. Broader study findings: Links between baseline CD8+ expansion and response need larger treated cohorts. In patients, TCRs were shared less clearly than in mice, and HLA may possibly be involved.

After isolation, RNA underwent reverse transcription to generate cDNA as the sequencing template. TCRdb's table, derived via immunoSEQ multiplex PCR, lists solely in-frame clones and lacks some. This sample has roughly 210,000 clones, with 40% to 45% found just once. Noted treatment: oral pan-JAK inhibitor, 5-10 mg twice daily. Germline values: CDR1 GTSNPN, CDR2 SVGIG (reference sequence). This CDR3 is built from 13 residues. V was pared by 1 base and J by 5 bases, with 11 bases between. As for this clone: The antigen is not known.

The rearrangement uses TRBV30 and TRBJ2-5; D is undetermined. The sequences come from CD4+ T cells sorted from blood, collected between weeks 36 and 40, from a patient treated with tofacitinib. The receptor's source is a human donor with alopecia areata. The CDR3 region has the DNA TGTGCCTGGAGTGGGTCACTCGACGAGACCCAGTACTTC. Translated: CAWSGSLDETQYF. Full variable domain (rest looked up from reference TRBV30 and TRBJ2-5): SQTIHQWPATLVQPVGSPLSLECTVEGTSNPNLYWYRQAAGRGLQLLFYSVGIGQISSEVPQNLSASRPQDRQFILSSKKLLLSDSGFYLCAWSGSLDETQYFGPGTRLLVL.